Below, 19 T cell receptor beta chains from the same sample are listed, as sequenced in a study of blood T cells in healthy people across ages. Through a sample-barcoded 5' primer and a J-beta primer mix, a second PCR was run for roughly 7 to 11 cycles. TCRdb re-called the 5' RACE reads through MiXCR, storing one row per CDR3 protein. The sample shows some 690,000 distinct CDR3 sequences, 20% to 25% of them seen only once. The sample comprised blood. Every receptor here comes from a man in his sixties or seventies in good health.

The genes are TRBV19 and TRBJ2-5; TRBD2 aligns across 12 bases. The germline V gene has CDR1 LNHDA and CDR2 SQIVND (reference sequence). The CDR3 runs 16 residues. J was trimmed by 3 bases and V by 5 bases; bases with no gene match: 7. The chain's CDR3 is CASSLTGLAGKETQYF. The CDR3 DNA reads TGTGCCAGTAGTCTCACCGGACTAGCGGGGAAAGAGACCCAGTACTTC.

This clonotype was detected only a few times. The rearrangement links TRBV7-2 to TRBJ1-2, with D unresolved. CDR1 SGHTA and CDR2 FQGNSA come from the germline V gene. The CDR3 spans 14 residues. V dropped 1 base and J dropped 4 bases, with 10 bases sitting between them. The CDR3, as DNA: TGTGCCAGCAGCTTAGGGATGGGATTCTATGGCTACACCTTC. Translation: CASSLGMGFYGYTF.

The chain couples TRBV4-2 to TRBJ1-2; D is unclear. This CDR3 has 14 amino acids. V was shortened by 0 bases and J by 7 bases, with 12 bases between the two germline ends. Looked up from germline, CDR1 is LGHNA and CDR2 is YNFKEQ. CDR3 nucleotides: TGTGCCAGCAGCCAAGATCTTCTAGGGCTTGGCTACACCTTC. It encodes CASSQDLLGLGYTF.

This chain uses TRBV20-1 with TRBJ1-6; D not certain. Germline-derived CDR1 and CDR2 are DFQATT and SNEGSKA (reference sequence). The CDR3 is 13 amino acids. The CDR3 DNA reads TGCTGTTTAAAGGCTTCTTATAATTCACCCCTCCACTTT. This codes for CCLKASYNSPLHF.

The chain links TRBV6-6 to TRBJ2-3; TRBD1 agrees at 8 bases. The CDR3 covers 14 residues. CDR1 is MNHNY and CDR2 is SVGAGI in the germline V gene (reference sequence). The ends lost 6 bases at V and 6 bases at J; junction bases unmatched: 8. The CDR3 loop is CASRRQGNIDTQYF. The CDR3 DNA is TGTGCCAGCAGGAGACAGGGGAATATCGATACGCAGTATTTT.

The chain carries TRBV9 and TRBJ1-2; a possible D gene is TRBD1 (5 bases). The CDR3 length is 16 residues. CDR1 SGDLS and CDR2 YYNGEE come from the germline V gene. The V end was cut by 4 bases, the J end by 4 bases, with 20 bases between. The CDR3 region has the DNA TGTGCCAGCAGCACCAGGGACCTAAGGGTGGGCTATGGCTACACCTTC. Amino acids: CASSTRDLRVGYGYTF.

In its sample, this clonotype was seen a few times. The V gene is TRBV25-1, the J gene TRBJ2-7; either TRBD1 or TRBD2 may fit D (5 bases each). This CDR3 is built from 16 residues. Germline V gene lookup returns CDR1 MGHDK and CDR2 SYGVNS. The CDR3 here is CASSESRGPSSYEQYV. The DNA of the CDR3 is TGCGCCAGCAGTGAATCGAGGGGTCCTAGCTCCTACGAGCAGTACGTC.

The gene calls are TRBV12-3 or TRBV12-4 and TRBJ1-4; TRBD1 agrees at 7 bases. This CDR3 has 15 amino acids. V lost 4 bases and J lost 4; bases outside the gene matches: 6. The DNA of the CDR3 is TGTGCCAGCAGTTACCGGACAGGACTTAATGAAAAACTGTTTTTT. Translating it yields CASSYRTGLNEKLFF.

The sample holds a few counts of this clonotype. Mismatch with germline at one junction end may stem from a read error. The chain carries TRBV20-1 and TRBJ2-7, with D unresolved. Germline V gene lookup returns CDR1 DFQATT and CDR2 SNEGSKA (reference sequence). The CDR3 has 14 residues. The CDR3 coding sequence is TGCAGTGCTGGAGATCATGGCAGAACCTACGAGCAGTACTTC. It specifies CSAGDHGRTYEQYF.

Points on this clonotype: One base away lies a much larger clone, so this may be a sequencing read error. V usage is TRBV14 and J usage is TRBJ2-6; D remains ambiguous. Trimming removed 2 bases at V and 0 bases at J, with 11 bases between. Per germline, CDR1 SGHDN and CDR2 FVKESK. There are 17 residues in the CDR3. CDR3 region: CASSQKFRFSGANVLTF. CDR3 in DNA: TGTGCCAGCAGCCAAAAATTCCGCTTCTCTGGGGCCAACGTCCTGACTTTC.

This clonotype was seen at least ten times. The V gene is TRBV10-1, the J gene TRBJ2-1; the D is unclear. Germline V gene data show CDR1 as WNHNN and CDR2 as SYGVQD (reference sequence). This CDR3 is built from 12 residues. V was shortened by 2 bases and J by 7 bases, with 6 bases between the two germline ends. CDR3 coding DNA: TGCGCCAGCAGTGAGCTTGGGAATGAGCAGTTCTTC. Protein: CASSELGNEQFF.

The table lists this clonotype with a few counts. The chain employs TRBV3-1 and TRBJ2-5; D is unresolved. This CDR3 has 15 amino acids. The V gene lost 4 bases and the J gene lost 1 base, with 13 bases spanning the gap. CDR1 LGHDT and CDR2 YNNKEL come from the germline V gene (reference sequence). The CDR3 here is CASSPEHGPQETQYF. DNA of the CDR3: TGTGCCAGCAGCCCGGAGCATGGCCCCCAAGAGACCCAGTACTTC.

The chain carries TRBV3-1 and TRBJ1-3, with unresolved D. This CDR3 comprises 13 residues. CDR1 is LGHDT, CDR2 YNNKEL, per germline (reference sequence). Trimming pared 10 bases from V and 0 bases from J, leaving 10 bases between. The CDR3 coding sequence is TGTGCCACCAAGGACTTCTCTGGAAACACCATATATTTT. Translation gives CATKDFSGNTIYF.

This clonotype has just a few counts. J is TRBJ2-7 and V is TRBV20-1, with D perhaps assigned TRBD1 or TRBD2 (5 bases each). The CDR3 consists of 13 residues. The V and J ends lost 3 bases and 6 bases respectively, with 15 bases between them. CDR1 and CDR2 (germline): DFQATT, SNEGSKA (reference sequence). The CDR3 nucleotides read TGCAGTGCTAGCCGGGGCGGAACTCCCGAGCAGTACTTC. Translating it yields CSASRGGTPEQYF.

The V and J genes are TRBV10-3 and TRBJ2-3, with 8 bases aligning to TRBD2. Germline-derived CDR1 and CDR2 are ENHRY and SYGVKD. Trimming took 11 bases from V and 2 from J; bases not matched to a gene: 9. This CDR3 region has 14 residues. The CDR3 region is CASGPAGVTDTQYF. The CDR3 DNA follows: TGTGCCTCCGGCCCAGCGGGAGTCACAGATACGCAGTATTTT.

The rearrangement uses TRBV20-1 and TRBJ2-2; 7 nucleotides agree with TRBD2. Per the germline V gene, CDR1 is DFQATT and CDR2 is SNEGSKA (reference sequence). J was trimmed by 5 bases and V by 0 bases; bases with no gene match: 9. The CDR3 length is 16 residues. CDR3 DNA: TGCAGTGCTAGAGAAATGCGAGCGGGGCTTACCGGGGAGCTGTTTTTT. This translates into CSAREMRAGLTGELFF.

This clonotype was counted a few times. This chain uses TRBV5-1 with TRBJ1-4, with D tentatively TRBD1 (6 bases). CDR1 and CDR2 (germline): SGHRS, YFSETQ. The CDR3 length is 16 residues. V lost 6 bases, J lost 10 bases, and 25 bases lay in between. CDR3 protein: CASTNGGQGRLAKLFF. In DNA, the CDR3 is TGCGCCAGCACCAACGGGGGTCAGGGGAGGTTGGCAAAACTGTTTTTT.

The V and J genes are TRBV6-6 and TRBJ2-1, with D possibly being TRBD2 (5 bases). V was clipped by 5 bases and J by 7 bases, with 18 bases between them. Per the germline V gene, CDR1 is MNHNY and CDR2 is SVGAGI (reference sequence). The CDR3 loop spans 15 amino acids. The DNA for the CDR3 is TGTGCCAGCAGTCCTCGGCTACCCGGGAAGAATGAGCAGTTCTTC. It translates to CASSPRLPGKNEQFF.

CDR3 sequence reads: CASSWRTGREQYV. The CDR3 DNA reads as TGTGCCAGCAGCTGGAGGACAGGGAGGGAGCAGTACGTC. The genes are TRBV13 and TRBJ2-7, with 8 bases aligning to TRBD1. Germline CDR1 reads PRHDT; CDR2 reads FYEKMQ (reference sequence). V lost 4 bases and J lost 7; bases outside the gene matches: 6. There are 13 residues in the CDR3.